The 18 T cell receptor beta chains reported below all come from one sample, sequenced in a study of post-analysis software for immune sequencing data. Findings and limits, study-wide: With TRBV5-6, TRBV5-1 and TRBV20-1 included, about 5 TRBV segments were more frequent in patients than in controls.

These TCRs' antigens remain unknown. Each TCR beta cDNA library carried unique molecular identifiers. MiXCR, run by TCRdb on the PCR reads, gives a single entry per CDR3 protein. Among about 380,000 distinct CDR3 sequences listed, around 37% were seen once. The sample taken for sequencing was blood. Source of these receptors: a girl under 18 with multiple sclerosis.

This clonotype came up a few times. The rearrangement links TRBV7-8 to TRBJ2-3; D possibly corresponds to TRBD2 (6 bases). Trimming left V 7 bases short and J 3 bases short, with 17 bases between. The germline gives CDR1 SGHVS, CDR2 FQNEAQ. The CDR3 consists of 15 residues. The CDR3 DNA is TGTGCCAGCATCTTGAGGGTGGGGAGGACAGATACGCAGTATTTT. Translated: CASILRVGRTDTQYF.

This chain's CDR3 is CASRETSGYNEQFF. The CDR3 bases are TGTGCCAGCAGAGAGACTAGCGGTTACAATGAGCAGTTCTTC. This rearrangement joins TRBV6-5 to TRBJ2-1; TRBD2 aligns across 9 bases. This CDR3 has 14 residues. J lost 4 bases, V lost 6 bases, and 4 bases had no gene match. Germline-derived CDR1 and CDR2 are MNHEY and SVGAGI.

The V and J genes are TRBV5-1 and TRBJ2-7, with D perhaps TRBD2 (6 bases). The ends were cut back, 1 base at V and 2 bases at J, with 13 bases in the middle. The germline V gene has CDR1 SGHRS and CDR2 YFSETQ. This CDR3 comprises 15 residues. The DNA of the CDR3 is TGCGCCAGCAGCTTGTTGGGACTGGAAGCCTACGAGCAGTACTTC. Its protein product is CASSLLGLEAYEQYF.

V usage is TRBV19 and J usage is TRBJ1-4; TRBD1 matches 10 bases. Germline CDR1 reads LNHDA; CDR2 reads SQIVND (reference sequence). The length of the CDR3 is 15 residues. V lost 6 bases and J lost 10; bases outside the gene matches: 11. The CDR3 coding sequence is TGTGCCAGTAGCGCCGAGGGACAGGGGAGTGTAAAACTGTTTTTT. It codes for CASSAEGQGSVKLFF. Variable domain in full (rest from reference TRBV19 and TRBJ1-4): DGGITQSPKYLFRKEGQNVTLSCEQNLNHDAMYWYRQDPGQGLRLIYYSQIVNDFQKGDIAEGYSVSREKKESFPLTVTSAQKNPTAFYLCASSAEGQGSVKLFFGSGTQLSVL.

The chain employs TRBV4-1 and TRBJ1-5, with D possibly TRBD1 on 6 matching bases. There are 18 residues in the CDR3. V lost 0 bases, J lost 6 bases, and 21 bases lay in between. CDR1 and CDR2 (germline): MGHRA, YSYEKL. The CDR3 DNA follows: TGCGCCAGCAGCCAAGAAGGAGGTTTCCCGACAGGATCTCAGCCCCAGCATTTT. Protein: CASSQEGGFPTGSQPQHF.

This chain uses TRBV7-8 with TRBJ2-7; D not certain. V shed 5 bases and J shed 4 bases, with 12 bases lying between them. There are 13 residues in the CDR3. Germline CDR1 is SGHVS and CDR2 is FQNEAQ. The CDR3 DNA is TGTGCCAGCAGCCCCCCAAGTAGATACGAGCAGTACTTC. Amino acids: CASSPPSRYEQYF. Full variable domain (rest looked up from reference TRBV7-8 and TRBJ2-7): GAGVSQSPRYKVAKRGQDVALRCDPISGHVSLFWYQQALGQGPEFLTYFQNEAQLDKSGLPSDRFFAERPEGSVSTLKIQRTQQEDSAVYLCASSPPSRYEQYFGPGTRLTVT.

In its sample, this clonotype was seen a few times. The chain combines TRBV6-5 with TRBJ2-5, with D hard to call. The V gene lost 7 bases and the J gene lost 7 bases, with 13 bases spanning the gap. The V gene's germline CDR1 is MNHEY and CDR2 SVGAGI. The CDR3 is 12 amino acids. The CDR3 coding sequence is TGTGCCAGCACCACGACCGGAAGGACCCAGTACTTC. It codes for CASTTTGRTQYF.

The chain links TRBV5-1 to TRBJ1-5; D gene ambiguous. This CDR3 is 13 amino acids long. Trimming pared 4 bases from V and 2 bases from J, leaving 7 bases between. Germline V CDR1 and CDR2: SGHRS, YFSETQ. CDR3 DNA sequence: TGCGCCAGCAGCACTTGGGGCAATCAGCCCCAGCATTTT. This codes for CASSTWGNQPQHF.

This clonotype was observed a few times. The V gene is TRBV12-3 or TRBV12-4, the J gene TRBJ2-7, with a weak D call TRBD1 (6 bases). CDR3 length: 12 amino acids. Trimming pared 3 bases from V and 9 bases from J, leaving 12 bases between. Here the CDR3 DNA reads TGTGCCAGCAGTTTGGACAGCCCGTGGCAGTACTTC. This encodes CASSLDSPWQYF.

The chain carries TRBV4-2 and TRBJ1-1; no definite D call. The CDR3 consists of 14 residues. From germline, CDR1 is LGHNA and CDR2 YNFKEQ. V was shortened by 0 bases and J by 1 base, with 6 bases between the two germline ends. CDR3 sequence reads: CASSQEPGNTEAFF. In nucleotides, the CDR3 is TGTGCCAGCAGCCAAGAACCGGGGAACACTGAAGCTTTCTTT.

This clonotype was observed a handful of times. The chain carries TRBV6-2 or TRBV6-3 and TRBJ1-2, with D possibly matching TRBD1 (5 bases). Between the trimmed V and J ends, which lost 2 bases and 2 bases, there was a span of 12 bases. The CDR3 contains 15 residues. Per the germline V gene, CDR1 is MNHEY and CDR2 is SVGEGT. For the CDR3, the DNA is TGTGCCAGCAGTTACAAGGGGAAGCGGAACTATGGCTACACCTTC. Its protein is CASSYKGKRNYGYTF.

Only a few counts were recorded for this clonotype. The CDR3 loop reads CASSQAAPPLHF. In DNA form, the CDR3 reads TGTGCCAGCAGCCAAGCGGCTCCACCCCTCCACTTT. This chain uses TRBV4-2 with TRBJ1-6, with D unclear. Germline V gene data show CDR1 as LGHNA and CDR2 as YNFKEQ. Trimming took 1 base from V and 11 from J, leaving 6 bases between them. The CDR3 has 12 residues.

This clonotype was counted many times. CDR3 in amino acids: CASSSGPTGEQFF. Written as DNA, the CDR3 is TGTGCCAGCAGCTCCGGACCAACGGGTGAGCAGTTCTTC. The chain recombines TRBV7-9 with TRBJ2-1; D uncertain. Germline CDR1 and CDR2: SEHNR and FQNEAQ (reference sequence). The CDR3 contains 13 residues. V lost 4 bases and J lost 9, with 13 bases in between.

The chain recombines TRBV15 with TRBJ2-1, with 9 positions matching TRBD1. From germline, CDR1 is LNHNV and CDR2 YYDKDF (reference sequence). This CDR3 is 17 amino acids long. V was clipped by 3 bases and J by 8 bases; unmatched bases: 14. The CDR3 nucleotides read TGTGCCACCAGCAGGGACTATGAGGGGACAGGGCTGGATGAGCAGTTCTTC. This sequence encodes CATSRDYEGTGLDEQFF.

J is TRBJ1-2 and V is TRBV6-1, with 7 bases matching TRBD1. CDR1 and CDR2 from the germline V gene are MNHNS and SASEGT. The ends lost 0 bases at V and 8 bases at J; junction bases unmatched: 6. This CDR3 spans 14 amino acids. In DNA, the CDR3 is TGTGCCAGCAGTGAAGCCGGACAGGATGGGGGCTACACCTTC. Translated, it gives CASSEAGQDGGYTF.

The rearrangement uses TRBV3-1 and TRBJ2-7; TRBD1 might be the D (5 bases). This CDR3 has 12 amino acids. Germline V gene data show CDR1 as LGHDT and CDR2 as YNNKEL (reference sequence). V was pared by 3 bases and J by 6 bases, with 9 bases between. The CDR3 bases are TGTGCCAGCAGCCATTGGCAGGGCGAGCAGTACTTC. Residues: CASSHWQGEQYF.

The chain uses TRBV12-3 or TRBV12-4 and TRBJ2-3; the D gene is possibly TRBD2 (5 bases). The CDR3 is 15 residues long. Trimming left V 1 base short and J 0 bases short, with 8 bases between. CDR3 amino acids: CASSLGRVSTDTQYF. The CDR3 DNA follows: TGTGCCAGCAGTTTAGGGCGGGTGAGCACAGATACGCAGTATTTT.

The table lists this clonotype with a few counts. The V gene is TRBV20-1, the J gene TRBJ1-1; D uncertain. The V gene's germline CDR1 is DFQATT and CDR2 SNEGSKA (reference sequence). Deletions cut 1 base from V and 0 bases from J, with 6 bases between. CDR3 length: 13 residues. The CDR3 is CSARGWVNTEAFF. The CDR3 DNA follows: TGCAGTGCTAGAGGTTGGGTGAACACTGAAGCTTTCTTT.